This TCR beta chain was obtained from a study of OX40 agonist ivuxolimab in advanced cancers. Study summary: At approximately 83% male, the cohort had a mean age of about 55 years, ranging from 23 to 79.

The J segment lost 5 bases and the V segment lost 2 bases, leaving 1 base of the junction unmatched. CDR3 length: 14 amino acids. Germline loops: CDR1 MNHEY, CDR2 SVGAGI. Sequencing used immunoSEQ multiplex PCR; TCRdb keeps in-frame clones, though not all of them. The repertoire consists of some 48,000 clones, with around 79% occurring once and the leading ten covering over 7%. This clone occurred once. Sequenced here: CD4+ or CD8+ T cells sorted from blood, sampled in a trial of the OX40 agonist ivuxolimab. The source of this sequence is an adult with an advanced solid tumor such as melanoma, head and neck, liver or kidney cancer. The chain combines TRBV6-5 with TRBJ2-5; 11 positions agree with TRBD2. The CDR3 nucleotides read TGTGCCAGCAGTTACGTAGCGGGAGGGGAGACCCAGTACTTC. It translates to CASSYVAGGETQYF.